The rows below give T cell receptor beta chains drawn from one sample of a study of T cell changes during pregnancy in multiple sclerosis. Data came from immunoSEQ multiplex PCR; TCRdb stores just in-frame clones and leaves some out. Of tens of thousands of clones in the sample, approximately 92% were seen once. The input for sequencing was peripheral blood, taken in the first trimester of pregnancy. These receptors were obtained from a female donor with multiple sclerosis, enrolled in a pregnancy study. Both conserved end residues are part of each CDR3. D genes are given only for firm matches. Expanded clones are given a class, and other clones once, few, many or no size at all.

>few|TRBJ1-1|16|.|TRBV7-9
CASSLRGHGMNTEAFF
TGTGCCAGCAGCTTAAGGGGACACGGCATGAACACTGAAGCTTTCTTT
>.|TRBJ1-2|13|.|TRBV15
CATSRGLNYGYTF
TGTGCCACCAGCAGGGGCCTTAACTATGGCTACACCTTC
>.|TRBJ2-7|12|TRBD2|TRBV6-5
CASSPGGYEQYF
TGTGCCAGCAGTCCGGGGGGCTACGAGCAGTACTTC
>.|TRBJ2-1|16|TRBD1|TRBV7-2
CASSRRTGSSYNEQFF
TGTGCCAGCAGCCGGAGGACAGGAAGCTCCTACAATGAGCAGTTCTTC
>few|TRBJ2-7|12|TRBD1|TRBV6-6
CASQGGPYEQYF
TGTGCCTCCCAAGGGGGCCCCTACGAGCAGTACTTC
>.|TRBJ2-1|15|TRBD1|TRBV6-1
CASTLGGQVYNEQFF
TGTGCCAGCACCTTAGGGGGACAGGTTTACAATGAGCAGTTCTTC
>.|TRBJ2-5|13|.|TRBV19
CASSRDFQETQYF
TGTGCCAGTAGCAGGGACTTCCAAGAGACCCAGTACTTC
>.|TRBJ2-7|14|.|TRBV28
CASSKREVSYEQYF
TGTGCCAGCAGCAAAAGAGAAGTCTCCTACGAGCAGTACTTC
>.|TRBJ1-1|13|.|TRBV30
CAWTSTAGSQAFF
TGTGCCTGGACCTCTACGGCGGGATCGCAAGCTTTCTTT
>.|TRBJ2-7|15|TRBD2|TRBV2
CASSGLAGVSAEQYF
TGTGCCAGCAGTGGACTAGCCGGCGTCTCCGCCGAGCAGTACTTC
>.|TRBJ2-1|14|.|TRBV7-9
CASSLGLEQNEQFF
TGTGCCAGCAGCTTGGGACTCGAGCAGAATGAGCAGTTCTTC
>.|TRBJ2-1|15|TRBD2|TRBV6-5
CASSQTGTRGNEQFF
TGTGCCAGCAGCCAGACCGGGACTAGAGGGAATGAGCAGTTCTTC
>.|TRBJ2-5|14|TRBD2|TRBV27
CASSSVAGPGTQYF
TGTGCCAGCAGTTCCGTAGCGGGGCCGGGGACCCAGTACTTC
>.|TRBJ2-7|14|TRBD1|TRBV6-5
CASRLGQTTYEQYF
TGTGCCAGCAGGCTGGGACAGACCACCTACGAGCAGTACTTC
>.|TRBJ1-1|14|.|TRBV5-4
CASSPGFMNTEAFF
TGTGCCAGCAGCCCGGGATTTATGAACACTGAAGCTTTCTTT
>.|TRBJ1-1|14|.|TRBV28
CASSSSRGEDEAFF
TGTGCCAGCAGTTCCTCCCGGGGGGAGGATGAAGCTTTCTTT